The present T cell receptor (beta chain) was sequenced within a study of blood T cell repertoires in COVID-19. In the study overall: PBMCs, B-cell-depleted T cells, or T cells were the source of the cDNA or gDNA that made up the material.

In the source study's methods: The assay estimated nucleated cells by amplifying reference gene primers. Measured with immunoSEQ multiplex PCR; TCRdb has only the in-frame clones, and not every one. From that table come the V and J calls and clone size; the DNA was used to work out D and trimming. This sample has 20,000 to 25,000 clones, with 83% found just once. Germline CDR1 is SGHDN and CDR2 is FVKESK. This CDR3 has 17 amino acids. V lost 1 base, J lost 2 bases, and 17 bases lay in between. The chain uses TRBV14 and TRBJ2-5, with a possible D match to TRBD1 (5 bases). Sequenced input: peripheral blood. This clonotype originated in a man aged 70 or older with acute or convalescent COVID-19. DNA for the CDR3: TGTGCCAGCAGCCAAGCAAGGGGCGGTGGAAGGCAAGAGACCCAGTACTTC. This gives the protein CASSQARGGGRQETQYF.